The 3 T cell receptor beta chains listed next were all sequenced from one sample in a study of human T cells and chemical hapten exposure. Specified time point: patch test 1, 2 weeks after DPC sensitization. The treatment denotes: therapeutic diphenylcyclopropenone sensitization with weekly scalp DPC. Unfractionated whole blood yielded total RNA. TCRdb ran MiXCR on the RACE reads and lists one entry per CDR3 protein. The top ten clones hold roughly 24% of a sample with some 41,000 distinct CDR3 sequences, 3% to 4% of them seen once. The sequencing used whole blood, collected in connection with sensitization to the hapten diphenylcyclopropenone (DPC). The receptor set was obtained from a man over 45 with alopecia areata. Some clones in this sample may be carry-over from other donors' samples.

This clonotype has at least ten counts. The V call is TRBV3-1, the J call TRBJ2-2; a possible D gene is TRBD2 (5 bases). Trimming shortened V by 3 bases and J by 4 bases, and 6 bases separated the two germline ends. In germline, CDR1 is LGHDT, CDR2 YNNKEL (reference sequence). The CDR3 length is 13 residues. The CDR3 protein is CASSHTSTGELFF. The CDR3 nucleotides are TGTGCCAGCAGCCACACTAGCACCGGGGAGCTGTTTTTT.

This clonotype was counted ten times or more. The rearrangement uses TRBV29-1 and TRBJ2-7; D is uncertain. Trimming took off 0 bases at V and 1 base at J, with 7 bases between the two ends. The CDR3 contains 13 residues. Germline V gene data show CDR1 as SQVTM and CDR2 as ANQGSEA. The CDR3 DNA sequence: TGCAGCGTTGAAGACAGGCGATCCTACGAGCAGTACTTC. It yields the protein CSVEDRRSYEQYF.

In its sample, this clonotype was seen many times. The chain has TRBV25-1 and TRBJ1-5; 7 positions agree with TRBD1. J lost 4 bases, V lost 5 bases, and 2 bases had no gene match. Germline assignment: CDR1 MGHDK and CDR2 SYGVNS. The CDR3 runs to 13 residues. CDR3 sequence: CASSPGGNQPQHF. CDR3 in DNA: TGTGCCAGCAGTCCAGGGGGGAATCAGCCCCAGCATTTT.